This section outlines one T cell receptor beta chain sequence together with its context. This clonotype was counted many times. Its recognized antigen is unknown. No much larger clone is present one base from it, and per-base qualities are unavailable. This sample was included in a study of Graves' ophthalmopathy and Graves' hyperthyroidism (dated 2018 in TCRdb). Study-wide context: Peripheral blood samples were taken at the time of initial diagnosis, before any treatment was given. In more than five hyperthyroidism patients, T-cell repertoires of thyroid tissue and blood were compared. After sampling, hyperthyroidism patients received methimazole starting at 30 mg daily, and ophthalmopathy patients received high-dose intravenous methylprednisolone. The study used TCR beta repertoire signatures to distinguish Graves' ophthalmopathy from Graves' hyperthyroidism and to predict progression to ophthalmopathy. To explore V-J signatures that separate ophthalmopathy from hyperthyroidism, a discovery set of about a hundred patients was enrolled, consisting of 40 to 45 with ophthalmopathy and roughly 60 with stable hyperthyroidism. The 95 to 100 discovery patients were randomly split 7:3 into training and test sets. In total, 135 blood samples were TCR-sequenced: under 45 ophthalmopathy, over 70 hyperthyroidism and approximately 17 hyperthyroidism-to-ophthalmopathy patients. The independent validation cohort included 18 to 20 hyperthyroidism patients plus 17 patients who later progressed from hyperthyroidism to ophthalmopathy. What the research found in general, with its limitations: Most expanded thyroid clonotypes with a frequency above 0.001 also appeared in blood, which suggests that blood repertoires may reflect the immune response in the thyroid. Sample size was not statistically predetermined, and group allocation was not concealed from the investigators. The 13-signature model separated ophthalmopathy from stable hyperthyroidism with approximately 90% sensitivity and about 84% specificity in cross-validation, and 80%/75% in the test set. In validation, the model predicted ophthalmopathy progression with roughly 68% sensitivity and about 73% specificity; eleven to twelve predicted patients were CT-confirmed with GO in a median of approximately 6.5 months.

Patients with ophthalmopathy had moderately to severely active disease, with a Clinical Activity Score of 3 or more, a NOSPECS grade of 4 or more, and a disease duration of less than 3 months. Anyone with other autoimmune diseases, uncontrolled infections, pregnancy or lactation was excluded from the study. Clinical symptoms, serum thyroxine, TRAb, thyroid ultrasound and orbital computed tomography formed the basis of the diagnosis. PBMCs were isolated from about 9.2 ml of fresh peripheral blood by Ficoll-Paque density gradient centrifugation. Trizol reagent was used to extract the total RNA, and its quality was then checked on an Agilent 2100 Bioanalyzer. TCR beta CDR3 regions were amplified from RNA transcripts for repertoire sequencing. A first-round RT-PCR used HTBI primers with the Qiagen OneStep RT-PCR kit, followed by a second-round multiplex PCR, size selection and purification. Sequencing of the libraries was carried out on an Illumina HiSeq2000 in paired-end mode with 100 bp reads. As for the authors' bioinformatics: SOAPnuke was used to process the reads, throwing out any read that had adapters, had uncalled bases, had a mean Phred below 15, or lacked an exact constant-primer or identifier match. COPE v1.2.5 was used to merge the high-quality paired reads. Each unique nucleotide sequence was treated as a clonotype, and MiTCR v1.1 was used to align the clonotypes to the IMGT TRB V, D and J references. The analysis was limited to V-J combinations with a frequency above 0.0001, which together covered about 99% of repertoires. For each V-J combination, a TCR clonal expansion and chaos score was defined as F50 clonal expansion divided by the chaos observed in the TCRdist matrix. Welch's t-statistics and random forest were used to narrow the features down to about twelve V-J combinations, which were then fed into a naive Bayes classifier. Thyroid-blood repertoire similarity was quantified with the Morisita-Horn index. In-frame beta chains were kept once TCRdb had trimmed the public reads at Q25 with fastp and called clones with MiXCR. Every entry covers one CDR3 protein and lists the most common genes and DNA from its rows. TCRdb's processing, not the authors' own work, is the source of the V and J calls. Within this sample are about 400,000 distinct CDR3 sequences, with around 18% of them counted one time only. Of the sample, 1.6% is held by the ten largest clones.

The sample taken for sequencing was peripheral blood. This TCR was sampled from a woman under 30 with Graves' ophthalmopathy. Donor details come from another sample of the same person, matched by shared clones.

The CDR3 protein sequence reads: CASSLSRENTEAFF. The sequenced DNA is TGTGCCAGCAGCTTATCCAGGGAGAACACTGAAGCTTTCTTT. The V gene is TRBV11-2 and the J gene is TRBJ1-1, with a weak D call of TRBD1 (5 bases match). A distance of 8 bases separates the germline ends of V and J, which lose 2 bases and 1 base respectively. The CDR3 contains 14 residues, cysteine and phenylalanine counted. Left in the record is the CDR3 DNA by itself, 42 bases read in frame from the first base. CDR1 and CDR2 (SGHAT, FQNNGV) derive from the germline V gene.